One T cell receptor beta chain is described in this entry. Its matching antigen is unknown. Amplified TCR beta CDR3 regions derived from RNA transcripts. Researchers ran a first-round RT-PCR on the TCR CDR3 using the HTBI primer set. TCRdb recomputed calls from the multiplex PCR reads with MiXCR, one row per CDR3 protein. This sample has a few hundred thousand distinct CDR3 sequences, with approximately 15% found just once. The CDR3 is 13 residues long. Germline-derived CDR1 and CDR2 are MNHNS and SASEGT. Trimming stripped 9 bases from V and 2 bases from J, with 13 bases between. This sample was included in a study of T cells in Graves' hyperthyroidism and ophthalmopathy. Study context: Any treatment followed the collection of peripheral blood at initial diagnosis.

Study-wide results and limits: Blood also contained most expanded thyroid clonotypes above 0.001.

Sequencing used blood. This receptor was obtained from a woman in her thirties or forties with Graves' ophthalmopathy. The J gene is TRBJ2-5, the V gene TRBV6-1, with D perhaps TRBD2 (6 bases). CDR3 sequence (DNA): TGTGCCAGTTGGGGGACTGGTCAAGAGACCCAGTACTTC. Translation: CASWGTGQETQYF.